These 25 T cell receptor beta chains share one sample of origin, sequenced in a study of blood T cell repertoires in COVID-19. This table comes from immunoSEQ multiplex PCR, and its TCRdb copy is limited to in-frame clones, with some not included. The profile shows under 250,000 clones, roughly 80% of them singletons. Sequenced input: peripheral blood. The receptors derive from a woman aged 60-70 years who had recovered from COVID-19.

The chain carries TRBV28 and TRBJ1-3, with D unresolved. Germline V gene data show CDR1 as MDHEN and CDR2 as SYDVKM. The CDR3 is 16 residues long. V dropped 3 bases and J dropped 1 base, with 13 bases sitting between them. This chain's CDR3 is CASSFEPARSGNTIYF. The CDR3 DNA follows: TGTGCCAGCAGTTTCGAGCCCGCGCGGTCTGGAAACACCATATATTTT.

The rearrangement links TRBV9 to TRBJ2-4, with TRBD1 as a possible D gene (6 bases). Germline lookup yields CDR1 SGDLS and CDR2 YYNGEE. The CDR3 covers 15 residues. V lost 4 bases, J lost 8 bases, and 19 bases lay in between. CDR3 bases: TGTGCCAGCAGCCTCGGGACATCTTGGGCGGACATTCAGTACTTC. Its translation: CASSLGTSWADIQYF.

Worth noting for this clone: Other nucleotide sequences in the sample specify the same CDR3. The chain carries TRBV5-1 and TRBJ2-3; 7 bases line up with TRBD2. J gave up 1 base and V 2 bases, and 4 bases lay outside the gene matches. The CDR3 extends over 15 amino acids. Germline-derived CDR1 and CDR2 are SGHRS and YFSETQ. CDR3 coding DNA: TGCGCCAGCAGCTTAGGGAGGGGTGGCACAGATACGCAGTATTTT. Protein: CASSLGRGGTDTQYF.

V usage is TRBV14 and J usage is TRBJ1-1; no firm D call. CDR1 and CDR2 (germline): SGHDN, FVKESK. This CDR3 is 18 amino acids long. V lost 0 bases, J lost 5 bases, and 22 bases lay in between. CDR3 bases: TGTGCCAGCAGCCAAGATCATTTAGCGGGCCCCGCCCTAACTGAAGCTTTCTTT. Translating it yields CASSQDHLAGPALTEAFF.

This chain uses TRBV5-8 with TRBJ2-1; TRBD2 is a possible D gene (6 bases). This CDR3 region has 10 residues. V was clipped by 3 bases and J by 12 bases, with 7 bases between them. Germline loops: CDR1 SGHTS, CDR2 YDEGEE. This CDR3 reads CASSYGGQFF. The CDR3 nucleotides read TGTGCCAGCAGCTACGGGGGGCAGTTCTTC. Full variable domain (remainder filled in from reference TRBV5-8 and TRBJ2-1): EAGVTQSPTHLIKTRGQQATLRCSPISGHTSVYWYQQALGLGLQFLLWYDEGEERNRGNFPPRFSGRQFPNYSSELNVNALELEDSALYLCASSYGGQFFGPGTRLTVL.

A single count supports this clone. The rearrangement uses TRBV7-2 and TRBJ2-1; tentatively, D is TRBD2 (6 bases). Per germline, CDR1 SGHTA and CDR2 FQGNSA. The length of the CDR3 is 12 residues. V was trimmed by 4 bases and J by 8 bases, leaving 9 bases between them. As DNA, the CDR3 is TGTGCCAGCAGCTCCGGGGGAGATGAGCAGTTCTTC. It is translated as CASSSGGDEQFF. Full variable domain (outside the CDR3, taken from reference TRBV7-2 and TRBJ2-1): GAGVSQSPSNKVTEKGKDVELRCDPISGHTALYWYRQSLGQGLEFLIYFQGNSAPDKSGLPSDRFSAERTGGSVSTLTIQRTQQEDSAVYLCASSSGGDEQFFGPGTRLTVL.

This clone appeared once. The V gene is TRBV29-1, the J gene TRBJ1-2; TRBD1 agrees at 9 bases. The length of the CDR3 is 13 residues. Germline CDR1 reads SQVTM; CDR2 reads ANQGSEA. V lost 7 bases, J lost 8 bases, and 11 bases stayed unmatched. DNA for the CDR3: TGCAGCGCGATACAGGGGGCAAAGTGGGGCTACACCTTC. This encodes CSAIQGAKWGYTF.

The genes are TRBV4-3 and TRBJ2-7, with TRBD1 as a possible D gene (5 bases). Germline values: CDR1 LGHNA, CDR2 YSLEER. This CDR3 contains 16 residues. The germline V and J ends were trimmed by 3 bases and 3 bases, with 18 bases remaining between them. The CDR3 DNA reads TGCGCCAGCAGCCACGGCGTGAAATCACAGGACTACGAGCAGTACTTC. Protein: CASSHGVKSQDYEQYF.

The gene calls are TRBV15 and TRBJ1-1; 8 nucleotides match TRBD1. The CDR3 totals 15 residues. Germline V gene data show CDR1 as LNHNV and CDR2 as YYDKDF (reference sequence). The V and J ends lost 11 bases and 1 base, in that order; junction bases with no gene match: 12. The CDR3 nucleotides read TGTGCCGCAGCCTCAGGGGGCGCGGCGAACACTGAAGCTTTCTTT. It is translated as CAAASGGAANTEAFF.

The V call is TRBV27, the J call TRBJ1-1; 9 bases match TRBD1. V was clipped by 4 bases and J by 4 bases; unmatched bases: 13. CDR1 is MNHEY, CDR2 SMNVEV, per germline (reference sequence). This CDR3 has 17 amino acids. CDR3 coding DNA: TGTGCCAGCAGTTCAGCACGACTGGACAGGGGAGTCACTGAAGCTTTCTTT. This encodes CASSSARLDRGVTEAFF.

V gene TRBV19 combines with J gene TRBJ1-3; tentatively, D is TRBD1 (6 bases). Trimming removed 6 bases from V and 0 bases from J, with 15 bases in between. CDR3 length: 16 residues. Looked up from germline, CDR1 is LNHDA and CDR2 is SQIVND (reference sequence). CDR3 region: CASSRTRGNSGNTIYF. The CDR3 DNA reads TGTGCCAGTAGCCGCACCAGGGGTAACTCTGGAAACACCATATATTTT.

This clone came up a few times. The V call is TRBV24-1, the J call TRBJ2-2; tentatively, D is TRBD1 (5 bases). CDR1 and CDR2 (germline): KGHDR, SFDVKD. The CDR3 covers 12 residues. The V end was cut by 7 bases, the J end by 5 bases, with 7 bases between. The CDR3 spells CATRGRTGELFF. For the CDR3, the DNA is TGTGCCACCAGGGGGCGTACCGGGGAGCTGTTTTTT.

The sample holds one count of this clone. The chain links TRBV4-2 to TRBJ2-7; 8 nucleotides align to TRBD2. Looked up from germline, CDR1 is LGHNA and CDR2 is YNFKEQ. CDR3 length: 18 residues. J was trimmed by 3 bases and V by 0 bases; bases with no gene match: 13. This CDR3 reads CASSQDRGFLAGNYEQYF. The CDR3 coding sequence is TGTGCCAGCAGCCAAGATAGGGGGTTCCTAGCGGGTAACTACGAGCAGTACTTC.

The chain links TRBV4-2 to TRBJ1-6; no clear D. This CDR3 region has 18 residues. V lost 0 bases, J lost 0 bases, and 12 bases lay in between. In germline, CDR1 is LGHNA, CDR2 YNFKEQ. CDR3 amino acids: CASSQDPAGSSYNSPLHF. CDR3 bases: TGTGCCAGCAGCCAAGATCCGGCAGGCAGCTCCTATAATTCACCCCTCCACTTT.

CDR3 loop: CSVEKGHSYEQYF. CDR3 nucleotide sequence: TGCAGCGTTGAAAAGGGGCACTCCTACGAGCAGTACTTC. The rearrangement uses TRBV29-1 and TRBJ2-7; TRBD1 might be the D (5 bases). The CDR3 sequence is 13 residues long. V was trimmed by 2 bases and J by 0 bases, leaving 8 bases between them. Germline CDR1 SQVTM, CDR2 ANQGSEA.

CDR3 sequence reads: CASSQGISRGYTF. The CDR3, as DNA: TGTGCCAGCAGCCAGGGGATTTCTCGCGGCTACACCTTC. This chain uses TRBV5-4 with TRBJ1-2; the D gene is possibly TRBD1 (6 bases). CDR1 is SGHNT, CDR2 YYREEE, per germline (reference sequence). Trimming left V 4 bases short and J 8 bases short, with 15 bases between. This CDR3 comprises 13 residues.

V gene TRBV9 combines with J gene TRBJ1-6; D call uncertain. Per the germline V gene, CDR1 is SGDLS and CDR2 is YYNGEE. Trimming took off 4 bases at V and 0 bases at J, with 8 bases between the two ends. The CDR3 loop spans 15 amino acids. For the CDR3, the DNA is TGTGCCAGCAGCCCCCACAGCTCCTATAATTCACCCCTCCACTTT. It translates to CASSPHSSYNSPLHF.

V and J are TRBV29-1 and TRBJ2-7, with 7 bases that match TRBD2. V gave up 6 bases and J gave up 3 bases; unmatched junction bases: 8. CDR1 and CDR2 (germline): SQVTM, ANQGSEA. This CDR3 has 13 residues. DNA for the CDR3: TGCAGCGTGGAAACGGGAGGATACTACGAGCAGTACTTC. It specifies CSVETGGYYEQYF.

The chain combines TRBV5-5 with TRBJ2-5; unclear D gene. CDR1 and CDR2 from the germline V gene are SGHKS and YYEKEE (reference sequence). V lost 0 bases and J 1 base, leaving 7 bases between the germline ends. The CDR3 spans 14 residues. CDR3 sequence: CASSLGAAQETQYF. The CDR3 bases are TGTGCCAGCAGCTTGGGGGCAGCCCAAGAGACCCAGTACTTC.

This clone occurred once. This chain uses TRBV18 with TRBJ2-5, with a possible D match to TRBD2 (5 bases). Per the germline V gene, CDR1 is KGHSH and CDR2 is LQKENI. The CDR3 is 14 amino acids. Trimming removed 2 bases from V and 2 bases from J, with 9 bases in between. The CDR3 loop reads CASSPFRGQETQYF. The CDR3 DNA reads TGTGCCAGCTCACCATTTCGGGGACAAGAGACCCAGTACTTC.

The chain combines TRBV2 with TRBJ2-7; 10 nucleotides align to TRBD1. The CDR3 loop spans 16 amino acids. The V segment lost 7 bases and the J segment 1 base; nucleotides outside the gene matches: 10. Germline CDR1 reads SNHLY; CDR2 reads FYNNEI. This CDR3 is CASTRGPGQGSYEQYF. The DNA for the CDR3 is TGTGCCAGCACCCGAGGGCCGGGACAGGGGTCCTACGAGCAGTACTTC. Using reference TRBV2 and TRBJ2-7 for the parts outside the CDR3, the full variable domain is EPEVTQTPSHQVTQMGQEVILRCVPISNHLYFYWYRQILGQKVEFLVSFYNNEISEKSEIFDDQFSVERPDGSNFTLKIRSTKLEDSAMYFCASTRGPGQGSYEQYFGPGTRLTVT.

In DNA, the CDR3 is TGTGCCAGCAGTACCCGACGGACTACTCGGGGGGAGCAGTACTTC. Encoded protein: CASSTRRTTRGEQYF. The chain carries TRBV6-5 and TRBJ2-7; perhaps TRBD2 as D (6 bases). V lost 5 bases and J 7 bases, leaving 21 bases between the germline ends. CDR1 and CDR2 from the germline V gene are MNHEY and SVGAGI. This CDR3 contains 15 residues.

The V gene is TRBV6-5, the J gene TRBJ1-6; 8 bases align to TRBD1. Trimming at V came to 2 bases and at J to 1 base, leaving 1 base not matched to a gene. In germline, CDR1 is MNHEY, CDR2 SVGAGI. The CDR3 is 16 residues long. The CDR3 DNA is TGTGCCAGCAGTTACGGACAGGGATCCTATAATTCACCCCTCCACTTT. Translating gives CASSYGQGSYNSPLHF.

The chain combines TRBV5-1 with TRBJ2-5; 9 bases are shared with TRBD2. V lost 0 bases, J lost 2 bases, and 2 bases stayed unmatched. Germline V gene data show CDR1 as SGHRS and CDR2 as YFSETQ. The CDR3 sequence is 15 residues long. The CDR3 reads CASSLGTSEQETQYF. In nucleotides, the CDR3 is TGCGCCAGCAGCTTGGGGACTAGCGAGCAAGAGACCCAGTACTTC.

The V call is TRBV19, the J call TRBJ1-1; D unresolved. Germline values: CDR1 LNHDA, CDR2 SQIVND (reference sequence). Deletions cut 6 bases from V and 2 bases from J, with 13 bases between. The CDR3 has 14 amino acids. Here the CDR3 DNA reads TGTGCCAGTAGCTATCGTGAGATTAACACTGAAGCTTTCTTT. Translation gives CASSYREINTEAFF.